A selection of T cell receptor beta chains follows, all from one sample in a study of shared clonotypes between healthy human individuals. Method: immunoSEQ multiplex PCR; TCRdb's copy keeps in-frame clones and lacks some. The sample carries under 300,000 clones, over 60% recorded once. The sequenced sample consisted of memory CD4+ T cells sorted from blood. These TCRs come from a man aged 25 to 45 in good health. Both conserved end residues are part of each CDR3. D genes are given only for firm matches. Clone size, where shown, is once, few, many, or a class for clones that have expanded.

j_gene,abundance,d_gene,v_gene,CDR3nt,CDR3aa
TRBJ1-1,many,NA,TRBV2,TGTGCCAGCAACCCCCAGGGAAGAGGCACTGAAGCTTTCTTT,CASNPQGRGTEAFF
TRBJ2-7,few,TRBD1,TRBV7-8,TGTGCCAGCAGTCAAGCCGGGACAGGGTCCTACGAGCAGTACTTC,CASSQAGTGSYEQYF
TRBJ2-2,few,TRBD2,TRBV5-1,TGCGCCAGCAGCTGGGAGGGCAGAGCCGGGGAGCTGTTTTTT,CASSWEGRAGELFF
TRBJ2-4,many,NA,TRBV7-2,TGTGCCAGCAGCTTAGAGGGAGGACTAGCCAAAAACATTCAGTACTTC,CASSLEGGLAKNIQYF
TRBJ2-1,NA,NA,TRBV29-1,TGCAGCGTTGGGAACAATGAGCAGTTCTTC,CSVGNNEQFF
TRBJ2-5,NA,NA,TRBV5-5,TGTGCCAGCAGCTTCGCGGCGGCCATTCAAGAGACCCAGTACTTC,CASSFAAAIQETQYF
TRBJ2-3,NA,NA,TRBV18,TGTGCCAGCTCACCCGATGGGGGAGGCGATACGCAGTATTTT,CASSPDGGGDTQYF
TRBJ2-7,few,TRBD1,TRBV29-1,TGCAGCGTGATCCGGGACAGGATGGGGCAGTACTTC,CSVIRDRMGQYF
TRBJ2-2,NA,NA,TRBV6-6,TGTGCCAGCAGTTATGACAAGAACACCGGGGAGCTGTTTTTT,CASSYDKNTGELFF
TRBJ1-4,NA,NA,TRBV7-9,TGTGCCAGCAGCTCTGCACTAATCAATGAAAAACTGTTTTTT,CASSSALINEKLFF
TRBJ1-1,NA,NA,TRBV10-3,TGTGCCATCAGTGATTCTGACCGGACCGGACTCTCTGAAGCTTTCTTT,CAISDSDRTGLSEAFF
TRBJ2-1,few,NA,TRBV28,TGTGCCAGCAGTTTATGGCAAACGGGGCAGTTCTTC,CASSLWQTGQFF
TRBJ2-7,NA,TRBD2,TRBV10-3,TGTGCCATCAGTGGTGGCGGGAGTGTCGAGCAGTACTTC,CAISGGGSVEQYF
TRBJ2-5,NA,NA,TRBV18,TGTGCCAGCTCACCACCACGGTTGGGTGGGGGCGCGGAGACCCAGTACTTC,CASSPPRLGGGAETQYF
TRBJ2-7,few,TRBD2,TRBV5-5,TGTGCCAGCAGGGCTCTAGCGGGAGGGCCGGGCGAGCAGTACTTC,CASRALAGGPGEQYF
TRBJ2-7,NA,NA,TRBV19,TGTGCCAGTAAGGGCCGCGAGCAGTACTTC,CASKGREQYF
TRBJ2-7,NA,NA,TRBV11-3,TGTGCCAGCAGCTTAGGCCGGGGCGGTGAGCAGTACTTC,CASSLGRGGEQYF
TRBJ1-2,NA,TRBD1,TRBV5-4,TGTGCCAGCAGCTTAAAAGGACAGGGGGCCTTCGGCTACACCTTC,CASSLKGQGAFGYTF
TRBJ1-5,NA,NA,TRBV7-2,TGTGCCAGCAGCTTGTACCAACAGCCCCAGCATTTT,CASSLYQQPQHF
TRBJ1-2,NA,NA,TRBV15,TGTGCCACCAGCAGGTTGGACAGCAAATACTATGGCTACACCTTC,CATSRLDSKYYGYTF
TRBJ1-1,NA,NA,TRBV9,TGTGCCAGCAGCCGGGGTGTAGGGGGGACTGAAGCTTTCTTT,CASSRGVGGTEAFF
TRBJ1-5,many,NA,TRBV6-5,TGTGCCAGCAGTTACTCCGTTAATCAGCCCCAGCATTTT,CASSYSVNQPQHF
TRBJ2-3,NA,NA,TRBV10-2,TGCGCCAGCAGTGAGAGAGATACGCAGTATTTT,CASSERDTQYF
TRBJ1-2,NA,TRBD1,TRBV5-6,TGTGCCAGCAGCTTTTGGGACAGGGGGCTTACAATCTATGGCTACACCTTC,CASSFWDRGLTIYGYTF
TRBJ2-1,NA,NA,TRBV6-5,TGTGCCAGCAGTTATTCGACCAGCTCTCCGGGGAATGAGCAGTTCTTC,CASSYSTSSPGNEQFF
TRBJ2-7,few,TRBD2,TRBV5-1,TGCGCCAGCAGCAGCGGGACCTCGGGCGAGCAGTACTTC,CASSSGTSGEQYF
TRBJ2-2,NA,NA,TRBV5-4,TGTGCCAGCAACACAGATTACACCGGGGAGCTGTTTTTT,CASNTDYTGELFF
TRBJ2-1,NA,NA,TRBV4-3,TGCGCCAGCAGTTTGGGGAGAACCACCTACAATGAGCAGTTCTTC,CASSLGRTTYNEQFF
TRBJ2-2,NA,NA,TRBV4-2,TGTGCCAGCAGCCAAGGCGGTCTAACCGGGGAGCTGTTTTTT,CASSQGGLTGELFF
TRBJ2-1,few,TRBD2,TRBV11-2,TGTGCCAGCACTCTGACTAGCGGGACTTACAATGAGCAGTTCTTC,CASTLTSGTYNEQFF
TRBJ2-5,NA,NA,TRBV5-1,TGCGCCAGCAGCAATATAGGGCAAGAGACCCAGTACTTC,CASSNIGQETQYF
TRBJ2-7,once,NA,TRBV7-2,TGTGCCAGCAGCTTCGGTGGAAGCTCCTACGAGCAGTACTTC,CASSFGGSSYEQYF